Listed below are T cell receptor beta chains from one sample, sequenced in a study of blood T cell repertoires in COVID-19. Some clones are missing from TCRdb's copy, which holds only in-frame ones; the method was immunoSEQ multiplex PCR. Of 140,000 to 150,000 clones in the sample, approximately 80% are singletons; the top ten hold approximately 8.4%. The sample comprised peripheral blood. The receptor source for this set is a human donor with acute or convalescent COVID-19. The donor label of this sample is uncertain. CDR3s include the opening cysteine and the closing phenylalanine or tryptophan.

V gene: TRBV5-1
J gene: TRBJ2-3
CDR3 length: 13
CDR3 protein: CASSLAGTDTQYF

V gene: TRBV5-1
J gene: TRBJ1-2
CDR3 length: 14
CDR3 protein: CASSFTGSNYGYTF

V gene: TRBV12-5
J gene: TRBJ2-5
CDR3 length: 12
CDR3 protein: CASGLGRWTQYF

V gene: TRBV4-1
J gene: TRBJ2-1
CDR3 length: 13
CDR3 protein: CASSQVGEGEQFF

V gene: TRBV19
J gene: TRBJ2-1
CDR3 length: 17
CDR3 protein: CASSTSGGAPGYNEQFF

V gene: TRBV2
J gene: TRBJ2-7
CDR3 length: 14
CDR3 protein: CASSGQGVSYEQYF

V gene: TRBV6-6
J gene: TRBJ1-2
CDR3 length: 15
CDR3 protein: CASSYSGGTNYGYTF

V gene: TRBV2
J gene: TRBJ1-2
CDR3 length: 13
CDR3 protein: CASSPGLESGYTF

V gene: TRBV7-9
J gene: TRBJ1-5
CDR3 length: 15
CDR3 protein: CASSWGTGSNQPQHF

V gene: TRBV5-1
J gene: TRBJ2-5
CDR3 length: 14
CDR3 protein: CASSFMTGGETQYF

V gene: TRBV20-1
J gene: TRBJ2-2
CDR3 length: 14
CDR3 protein: CSASSGGGTGELFF

V gene: TRBV5-8
J gene: TRBJ1-1
CDR3 length: 14
CDR3 protein: CASSPRTVNTEAFF